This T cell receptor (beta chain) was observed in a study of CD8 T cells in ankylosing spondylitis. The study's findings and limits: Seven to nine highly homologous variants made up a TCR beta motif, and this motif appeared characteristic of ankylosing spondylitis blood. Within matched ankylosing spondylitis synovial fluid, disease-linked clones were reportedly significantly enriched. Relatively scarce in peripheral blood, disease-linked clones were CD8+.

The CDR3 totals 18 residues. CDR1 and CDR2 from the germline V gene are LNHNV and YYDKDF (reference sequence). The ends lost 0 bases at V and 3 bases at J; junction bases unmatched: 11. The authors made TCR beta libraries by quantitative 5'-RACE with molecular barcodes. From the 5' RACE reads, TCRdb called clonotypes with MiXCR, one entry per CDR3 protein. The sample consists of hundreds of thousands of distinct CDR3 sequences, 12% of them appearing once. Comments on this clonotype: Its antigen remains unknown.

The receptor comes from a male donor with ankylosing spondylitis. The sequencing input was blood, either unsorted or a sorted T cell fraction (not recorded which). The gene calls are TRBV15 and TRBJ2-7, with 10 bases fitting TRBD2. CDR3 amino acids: CATSREASGSSALYEQYF. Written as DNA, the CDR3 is TGTGCCACCAGCAGAGAGGCTAGCGGGAGTTCGGCTCTCTACGAGCAGTACTTC.